The sequence of this T cell receptor (beta chain) was determined in a study of blood T cells in healthy people across ages. Through a sample-barcoded 5' primer and a J-beta primer mix, a second PCR was run for roughly 7 to 12 cycles. TCRdb analysed the 5' RACE reads with MiXCR anew, one entry per CDR3 protein. The data hold about 1.5 million distinct CDR3 sequences, with approximately 43% observed a single time. V was clipped by 2 bases and J by 11 bases, with 15 bases between them. Germline lookup yields CDR1 LNHDA and CDR2 SQIVND (reference sequence). The CDR3 has 13 amino acids. The source of this sequence is a woman aged 18-30 years in good health. V gene TRBV19 combines with J gene TRBJ2-5; D may be TRBD2 (5 bases). Sequenced input: blood. CDR3 nucleotides: TGTGCCAGTAGTATACGGCGGGTCAATGAGCAGTACTTC. This codes for CASSIRRVNEQYF.